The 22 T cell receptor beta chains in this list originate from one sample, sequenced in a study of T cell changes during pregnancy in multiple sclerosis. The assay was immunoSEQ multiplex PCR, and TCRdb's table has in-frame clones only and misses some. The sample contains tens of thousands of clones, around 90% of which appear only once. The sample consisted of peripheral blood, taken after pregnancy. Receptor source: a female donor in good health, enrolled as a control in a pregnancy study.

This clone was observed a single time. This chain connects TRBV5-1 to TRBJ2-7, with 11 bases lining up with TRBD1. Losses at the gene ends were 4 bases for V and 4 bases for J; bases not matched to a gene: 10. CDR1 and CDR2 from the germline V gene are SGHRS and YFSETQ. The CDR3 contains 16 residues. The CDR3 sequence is CASSMPPGQGGYEQYF. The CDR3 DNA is TGCGCCAGCAGCATGCCCCCGGGACAGGGGGGGTACGAGCAGTACTTC. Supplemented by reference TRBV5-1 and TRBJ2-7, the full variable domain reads KAGVTQTPRYLIKTRGQQVTLSCSPISGHRSVSWYQQTPGQGLQFLFEYFSETQRNKGNFPGRFSGRQFSNSRSEMNVSTLELGDSALYLCASSMPPGQGGYEQYFGPGTRLTVT.

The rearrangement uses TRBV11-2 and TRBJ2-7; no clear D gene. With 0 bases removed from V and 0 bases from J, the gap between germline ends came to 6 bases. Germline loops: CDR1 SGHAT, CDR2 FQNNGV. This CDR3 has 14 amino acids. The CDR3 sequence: CASSLDLFSYEQYF. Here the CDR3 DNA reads TGTGCCAGCAGCTTAGATCTTTTCTCCTACGAGCAGTACTTC.

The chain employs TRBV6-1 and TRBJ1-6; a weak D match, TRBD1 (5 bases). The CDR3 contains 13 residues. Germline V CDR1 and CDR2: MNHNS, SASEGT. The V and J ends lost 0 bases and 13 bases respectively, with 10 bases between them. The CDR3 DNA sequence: TGTGCCAGCAGTGAAGCTACAGGAGACCCCCTCCACTTT. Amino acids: CASSEATGDPLHF.

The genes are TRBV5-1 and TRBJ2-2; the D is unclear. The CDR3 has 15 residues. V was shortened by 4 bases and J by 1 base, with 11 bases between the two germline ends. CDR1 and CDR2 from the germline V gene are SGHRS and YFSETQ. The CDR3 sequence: CASSGRQMNTGELFF. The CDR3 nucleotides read TGCGCCAGCAGCGGCAGGCAGATGAACACCGGGGAGCTGTTTTTT.

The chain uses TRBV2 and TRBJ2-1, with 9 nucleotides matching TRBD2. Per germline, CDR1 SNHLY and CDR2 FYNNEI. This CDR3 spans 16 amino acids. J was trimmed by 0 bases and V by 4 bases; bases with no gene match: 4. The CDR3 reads CASSVASGVSYNEQFF. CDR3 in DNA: TGTGCCAGCAGTGTAGCTAGCGGGGTCTCCTACAATGAGCAGTTCTTC. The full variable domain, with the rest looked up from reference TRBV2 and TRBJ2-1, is EPEVTQTPSHQVTQMGQEVILRCVPISNHLYFYWYRQILGQKVEFLVSFYNNEISEKSEIFDDQFSVERPDGSNFTLKIRSTKLEDSAMYFCASSVASGVSYNEQFFGPGTRLTVL.

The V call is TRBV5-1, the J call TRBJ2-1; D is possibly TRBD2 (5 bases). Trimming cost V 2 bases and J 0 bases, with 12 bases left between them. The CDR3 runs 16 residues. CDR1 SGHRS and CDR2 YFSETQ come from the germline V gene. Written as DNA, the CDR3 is TGCGCCAGCAGCTTACCTGCGGGTAGCTCCTACAATGAGCAGTTCTTC. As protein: CASSLPAGSSYNEQFF. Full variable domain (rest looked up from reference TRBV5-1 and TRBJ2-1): KAGVTQTPRYLIKTRGQQVTLSCSPISGHRSVSWYQQTPGQGLQFLFEYFSETQRNKGNFPGRFSGRQFSNSRSEMNVSTLELGDSALYLCASSLPAGSSYNEQFFGPGTRLTVL.

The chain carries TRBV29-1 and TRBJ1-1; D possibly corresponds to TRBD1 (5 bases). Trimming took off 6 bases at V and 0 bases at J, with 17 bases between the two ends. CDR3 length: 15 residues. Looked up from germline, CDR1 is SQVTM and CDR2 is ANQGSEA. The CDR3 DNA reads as TGCAGCGTCATGTTAAGGGGCGTAGTGAACACTGAAGCTTTCTTT. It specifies CSVMLRGVVNTEAFF.

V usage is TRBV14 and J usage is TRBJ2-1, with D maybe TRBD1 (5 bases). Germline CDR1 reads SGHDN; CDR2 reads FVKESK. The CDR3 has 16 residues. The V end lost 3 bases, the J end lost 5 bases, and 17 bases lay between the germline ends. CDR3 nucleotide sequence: TGTGCCAGCAGCCAGGGTATGGGGCTACGGAACAATGAGCAGTTCTTC. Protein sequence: CASSQGMGLRNNEQFF.

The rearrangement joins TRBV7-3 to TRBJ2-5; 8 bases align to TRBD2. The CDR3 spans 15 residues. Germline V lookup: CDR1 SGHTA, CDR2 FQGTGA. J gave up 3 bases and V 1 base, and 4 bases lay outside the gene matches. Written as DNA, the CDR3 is TGTGCCAGCAGCTTAATCGGGAGGGCCGAAGAGACCCAGTACTTC. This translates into CASSLIGRAEETQYF.

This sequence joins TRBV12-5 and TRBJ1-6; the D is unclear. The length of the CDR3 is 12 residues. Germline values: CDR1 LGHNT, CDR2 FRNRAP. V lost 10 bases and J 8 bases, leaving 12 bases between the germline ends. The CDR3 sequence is CATSLVDSPLHF. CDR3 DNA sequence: TGTGCTACCTCCCTAGTGGATTCACCCCTCCACTTT. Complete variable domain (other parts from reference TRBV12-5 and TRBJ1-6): DARVTQTPRHKVTEMGQEVTMRCQPILGHNTVFWYRQTMMQGLELLAYFRNRAPLDDSGMPKDRFSAEMPDATLATLKIQPSEPRDSAVYFCATSLVDSPLHFGNGTRLTVT.

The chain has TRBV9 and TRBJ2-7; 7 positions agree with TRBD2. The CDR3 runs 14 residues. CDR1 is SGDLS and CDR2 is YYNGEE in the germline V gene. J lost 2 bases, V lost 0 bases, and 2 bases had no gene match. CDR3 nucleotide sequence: TGTGCCAGCAGCGTAGAGGGAGGGCCCTACGAGCAGTACTTC. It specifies CASSVEGGPYEQYF.

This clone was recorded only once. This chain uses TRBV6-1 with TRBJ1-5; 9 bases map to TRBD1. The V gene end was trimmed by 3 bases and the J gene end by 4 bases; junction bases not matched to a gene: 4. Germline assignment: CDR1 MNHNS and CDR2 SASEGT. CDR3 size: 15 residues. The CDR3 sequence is CASSDGQGSNQPQHF. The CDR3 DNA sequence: TGTGCCAGCAGTGATGGACAGGGGAGTAATCAGCCCCAGCATTTT.

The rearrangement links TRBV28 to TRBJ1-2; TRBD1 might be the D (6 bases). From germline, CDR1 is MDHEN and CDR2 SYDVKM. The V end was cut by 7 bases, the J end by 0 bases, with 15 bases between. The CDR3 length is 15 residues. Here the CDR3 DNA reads TGTGCCAGCACGGATGGGGGCCTTACTAACTATGGCTACACCTTC. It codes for CASTDGGLTNYGYTF.

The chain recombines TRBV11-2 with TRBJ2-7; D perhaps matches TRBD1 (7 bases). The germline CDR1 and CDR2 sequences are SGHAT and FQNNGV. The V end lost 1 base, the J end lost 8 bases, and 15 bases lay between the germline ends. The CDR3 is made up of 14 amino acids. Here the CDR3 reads CASSLARGEVKQYF. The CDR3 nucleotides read TGTGCCAGCAGCTTAGCCAGGGGGGAAGTCAAGCAGTACTTC. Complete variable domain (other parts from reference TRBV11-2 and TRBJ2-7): EAGVAQSPRYKIIEKRQSVAFWCNPISGHATLYWYQQILGQGPKLLIQFQNNGVVDDSQLPKDRFSAERLKGVDSTLKIQPAKLEDSAVYLCASSLARGEVKQYFGPGTRLTVT.

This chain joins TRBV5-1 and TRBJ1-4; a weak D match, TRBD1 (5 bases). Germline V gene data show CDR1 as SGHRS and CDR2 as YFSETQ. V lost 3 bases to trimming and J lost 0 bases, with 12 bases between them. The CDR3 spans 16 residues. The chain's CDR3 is CASSSIGTTTNEKLFF. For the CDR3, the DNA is TGCGCCAGCAGCTCAATCGGGACTACAACTAATGAAAAACTGTTTTTT.

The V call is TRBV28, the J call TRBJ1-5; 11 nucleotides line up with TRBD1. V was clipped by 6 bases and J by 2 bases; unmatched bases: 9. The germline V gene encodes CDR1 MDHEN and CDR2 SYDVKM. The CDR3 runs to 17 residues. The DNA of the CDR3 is TGTGCCAGCAGCCCGGACAGGGGGCAGGGGGGCAATCAGCCCCAGCATTTT. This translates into CASSPDRGQGGNQPQHF.

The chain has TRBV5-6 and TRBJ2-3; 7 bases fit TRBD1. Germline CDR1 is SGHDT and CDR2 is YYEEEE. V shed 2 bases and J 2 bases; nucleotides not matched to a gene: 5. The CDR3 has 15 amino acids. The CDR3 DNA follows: TGTGCCAGCAGCTTACCGGGACAGATCACAGATACGCAGTATTTT. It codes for CASSLPGQITDTQYF.

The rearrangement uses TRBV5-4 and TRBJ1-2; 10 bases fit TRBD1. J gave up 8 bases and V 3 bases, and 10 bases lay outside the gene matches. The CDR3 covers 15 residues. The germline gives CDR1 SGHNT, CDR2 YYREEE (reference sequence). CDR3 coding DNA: TGTGCCAGCAGCTCAGAGAGACAGGGGGCTAGGGGCTACACCTTC. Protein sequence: CASSSERQGARGYTF. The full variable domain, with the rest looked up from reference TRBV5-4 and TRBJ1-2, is ETGVTQSPTHLIKTRGQQVTLRCSSQSGHNTVSWYQQALGQGPQFIFQYYREEENGRGNFPPRFSGLQFPNYSSELNVNALELDDSALYLCASSSERQGARGYTFGSGTRLTVV.

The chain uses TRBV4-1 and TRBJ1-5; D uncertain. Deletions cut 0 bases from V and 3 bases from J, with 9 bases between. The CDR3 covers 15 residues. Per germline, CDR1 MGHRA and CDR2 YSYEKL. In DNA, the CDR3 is TGCGCCAGCAGCCAAGATCGGGGTTACAATCAGCCCCAGCATTTT. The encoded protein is CASSQDRGYNQPQHF.

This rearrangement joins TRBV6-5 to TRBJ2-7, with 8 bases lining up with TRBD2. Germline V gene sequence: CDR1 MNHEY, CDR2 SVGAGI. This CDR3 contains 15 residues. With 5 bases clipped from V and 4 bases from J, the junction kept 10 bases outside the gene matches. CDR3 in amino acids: CASSKTGLVSYEQYF. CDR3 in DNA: TGTGCCAGCAGTAAAACGGGACTAGTCTCTTACGAGCAGTACTTC.

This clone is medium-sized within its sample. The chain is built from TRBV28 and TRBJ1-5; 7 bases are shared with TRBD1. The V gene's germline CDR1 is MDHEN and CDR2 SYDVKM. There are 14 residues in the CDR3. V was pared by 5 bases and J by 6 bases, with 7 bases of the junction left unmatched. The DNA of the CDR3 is TGTGCCAGCAGTCCGACAGGGAAAGTTCAGCCCCAGCATTTT. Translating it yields CASSPTGKVQPQHF.

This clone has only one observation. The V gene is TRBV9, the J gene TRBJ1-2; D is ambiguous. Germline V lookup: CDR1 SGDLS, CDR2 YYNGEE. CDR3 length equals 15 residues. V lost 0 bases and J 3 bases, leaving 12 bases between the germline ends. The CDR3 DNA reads TGTGCCAGCAGCGTAGTGGAGGGAGGACACTATGGCTACACCTTC. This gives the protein CASSVVEGGHYGYTF.